What follows are 20 T cell receptor beta chains derived from one specimen sequenced in a study of blood T cells in healthy people across ages. Next came a second PCR, run for about 7 to 11 cycles, which used a sample-barcoded 5' primer along with a J-beta primer mix. TCRdb used MiXCR to reprocess the 5' RACE reads, holding one entry per CDR3 protein. The table has about 1.4 million distinct CDR3 sequences, around 59% seen once. Material for sequencing was blood. These receptors originate from a man between 18 and 29 years old in good health.

The sample holds a few counts of this clonotype. J is TRBJ2-7 and V is TRBV5-1, with 8 bases matching TRBD1. Trimming took 1 base from V and 3 from J; bases not matched to a gene: 6. The length of the CDR3 is 15 residues. Germline V lookup: CDR1 SGHRS, CDR2 YFSETQ. The CDR3 bases are TGCGCCAGCAGCTTGTTGGGACAGGATAACTACGAGCAGTACTTC. Its protein is CASSLLGQDNYEQYF.

Remarks on this clonotype: This is likely a read error, given that the CDR3 carries no conserved phenylalanine or tryptophan at its end. This chain joins TRBV4-1 and TRBJ1-2; D not certain. The CDR3 consists of 14 residues. Germline V gives CDR1 MGHRA, CDR2 YSYEKL. Between the trimmed V and J ends, which lost 0 bases and 3 bases, there was a span of 8 bases. The CDR3 bases are TGCGCCAGCAGCCAAGATCCCCTATACTATGGCTACACCTTA. As protein: CASSQDPLYYGYTL.

The CDR3 loop is CAWSVSGYNEQFF. The CDR3 region has the DNA TGTGCCTGGAGTGTGTCGGGGTACAATGAGCAGTTCTTC. The rearrangement links TRBV30 to TRBJ2-1, with D maybe TRBD2 (5 bases). V lost 0 bases and J lost 4, with 7 bases in between. Germline V gene sequence: CDR1 GTSNPN, CDR2 SVGIG (reference sequence). The CDR3 consists of 13 residues.

V usage is TRBV7-8 and J usage is TRBJ2-3; 7 bases map to TRBD1. CDR3 length equals 15 residues. Germline CDR1 is SGHVS and CDR2 is FQNEAQ. The ends lost 5 bases at V and 2 bases at J; junction bases unmatched: 7. The CDR3 region is CASSLWDSTTDTQYF. The DNA for the CDR3 is TGTGCCAGCAGCCTCTGGGACAGCACCACAGATACGCAGTATTTT.

The chain's CDR3 is CASSRTRASDSGGYTF. The CDR3 nucleotides read TGTGCCAGCAGCCGAACCAGGGCTTCGGATTCGGGGGGCTACACCTTC. The gene calls are TRBV11-2 and TRBJ1-2, with TRBD1 as a possible D gene (5 bases). Germline assignment: CDR1 SGHAT and CDR2 FQNNGV. The CDR3 has 16 amino acids. V was cut by 5 bases and J by 8 bases, with 24 bases left in between.

In this sample, this clonotype turned up a few times. The chain links TRBV5-1 to TRBJ2-1; D may be TRBD2 (5 bases). Per the germline V gene, CDR1 is SGHRS and CDR2 is YFSETQ. The CDR3 consists of 17 residues. The V end was cut by 4 bases, the J end by 0 bases, with 17 bases between. CDR3 protein: CASSPIWWRPSYNEQFF. The CDR3 DNA reads TGCGCCAGCAGCCCTATTTGGTGGAGGCCCTCCTACAATGAGCAGTTCTTC.

The rearrangement joins TRBV13 to TRBJ2-3, with 11 bases lining up with TRBD2. The CDR3 loop spans 17 amino acids. The V segment lost 6 bases and the J segment 8 bases; nucleotides outside the gene matches: 16. In germline, CDR1 is PRHDT, CDR2 FYEKMQ (reference sequence). DNA of the CDR3: TGTGCCAGCAGACCCATCTTACCCGCTAGCGGGGGGCGTACGCAGTATTTT. Its translation: CASRPILPASGGRTQYF.

This clonotype was observed a handful of times. CDR3 sequence reads: CATAFGQPQHF. In DNA, the CDR3 is TGTGCCACGGCCTTTGGTCAGCCCCAGCATTTT. The V call is TRBV24-1, the J call TRBJ1-5, with D hard to call. CDR3 length equals 11 residues. Germline-derived CDR1 and CDR2 are KGHDR and SFDVKD. With 10 bases removed from V and 6 bases from J, the gap between germline ends came to 9 bases.

This clonotype has only a few counts. This chain links TRBV10-3 with TRBJ2-7; TRBD1 matches 9 bases. CDR1 ENHRY and CDR2 SYGVKD come from the germline V gene. V was clipped by 1 base and J by 3 bases; unmatched bases: 4. This CDR3 comprises 15 residues. The CDR3 here is CAISEYNRGLYEQYF. The CDR3 nucleotides are TGTGCCATCAGTGAGTACAACAGGGGGCTCTACGAGCAGTACTTC.

This chain uses TRBV20-1 with TRBJ2-1, with a possible D match to TRBD1 (6 bases). The CDR3 has 13 residues. Trimming took off 5 bases at V and 7 bases at J, with 15 bases between the two ends. Germline V CDR1 and CDR2: DFQATT, SNEGSKA (reference sequence). CDR3 DNA sequence: TGCAGTGCTCCCCGTGCAGGGGTTAATGAGCAGTTCTTC. Translating it yields CSAPRAGVNEQFF.

This clonotype was observed a handful of times. This sequence joins TRBV10-3 and TRBJ2-1, with D tentatively TRBD2 (6 bases). The germline V and J ends were trimmed by 5 bases and 8 bases, with 19 bases remaining between them. This CDR3 spans 15 amino acids. Germline V gene data show CDR1 as ENHRY and CDR2 as SYGVKD. CDR3 in DNA: TGTGCCATCAGTAAGATGGAGGGGAAATGGGATGAGCAGTTCTTC. This encodes CAISKMEGKWDEQFF.

This clonotype appeared a few times. J is TRBJ1-2 and V is TRBV28; tentative D call: TRBD1 (5 bases). V was pared by 7 bases and J by 3 bases, with 9 bases between. The CDR3 loop spans 12 amino acids. Germline CDR1 reads MDHEN; CDR2 reads SYDVKM. CDR3 sequence (DNA): TGTGCCAGCAATATAGGGGACTATGGCTACACCTTC. Amino acid sequence: CASNIGDYGYTF.

This clonotype showed up just a few times. The V gene is TRBV19, the J gene TRBJ2-3; D is ambiguous. Germline V lookup: CDR1 LNHDA, CDR2 SQIVND (reference sequence). This CDR3 is 13 amino acids long. V gave up 3 bases and J gave up 4 bases, with 8 bases separating them. For the CDR3, the DNA is TGTGCCAGTAGTATCTATCCATCAGATACGCAGTATTTT. This gives the protein CASSIYPSDTQYF.

The gene calls are TRBV7-9 and TRBJ2-7, with D unresolved. The CDR3 has 14 residues. Trimming stripped 1 base from V and 1 base from J, with 8 bases between. Germline V gene sequence: CDR1 SEHNR, CDR2 FQNEAQ (reference sequence). The chain's CDR3 is CASSLGSDSYEQYF. The CDR3 DNA reads as TGTGCCAGCAGCTTAGGGAGCGATTCCTACGAGCAGTACTTC.

This clonotype was detected only a few times. The chain has TRBV7-6 and TRBJ2-7, with 10 bases that match TRBD2. Per the germline V gene, CDR1 is SGHVS and CDR2 is FNYEAQ. J gave up 0 bases and V 5 bases, and 7 bases lay outside the gene matches. The length of the CDR3 is 16 residues. CDR3 amino acids: CASSRGLAASSYEQYF. The CDR3 DNA sequence: TGTGCCAGCAGCCGAGGACTAGCGGCGAGCTCCTACGAGCAGTACTTC.

Only a few counts were recorded for this clonotype. This chain uses TRBV4-1 with TRBJ2-1; 9 nucleotides agree with TRBD1. V gave up 6 bases and J gave up 9 bases; unmatched junction bases: 3. The germline V gene encodes CDR1 MGHRA and CDR2 YSYEKL. The CDR3 is made up of 12 amino acids. CDR3 loop: CASRGTGFEQFF. CDR3 DNA: TGCGCCAGCAGAGGGACAGGGTTTGAGCAGTTCTTC.

The chain combines TRBV29-1 with TRBJ2-7, with 7 bases matching TRBD2. The trim removed 6 bases at V and 2 bases at J, leaving 10 bases unmatched. Per the germline V gene, CDR1 is SQVTM and CDR2 is ANQGSEA. The CDR3 is 14 amino acids. As DNA, the CDR3 is TGCAGCGTCGGTGGGACGACTAGCCCCTACGAGCAGTACTTC. Its protein product is CSVGGTTSPYEQYF.

In its sample, this clonotype was seen a few times. This CDR3 reads CATSGYTPQETQYF. The CDR3 bases are TGTGCCACCAGCGGTTATACACCCCAAGAGACCCAGTACTTC. The rearrangement uses TRBV15 and TRBJ2-5; no reliable D call. V lost 5 bases, J lost 1 base, and 11 bases lay in between. In germline, CDR1 is LNHNV, CDR2 YYDKDF (reference sequence). This CDR3 is 14 amino acids long.

This sequence joins TRBV5-5 and TRBJ1-2; 7 positions match TRBD1. The CDR3 consists of 13 residues. In germline, CDR1 is SGHKS, CDR2 YYEKEE (reference sequence). V lost 4 bases, J lost 3 bases, and 3 bases stayed unmatched. The CDR3 spells CASSRQGHYGYTF. The CDR3 nucleotides read TGTGCCAGCAGCCGACAGGGCCACTATGGCTACACCTTC. The full variable domain, with the rest looked up from reference TRBV5-5 and TRBJ1-2, is DAGVTQSPTHLIKTRGQQVTLRCSPISGHKSVSWYQQVLGQGPQFIFQYYEKEERGRGNFPDRFSARQFPNYSSELNVNALLLGDSALYLCASSRQGHYGYTFGSGTRLTVV.

V and J are TRBV7-2 and TRBJ2-1; TRBD2 agrees at 7 bases. V lost 8 bases and J lost 9; bases outside the gene matches: 16. CDR3 length: 15 amino acids. Germline CDR1 is SGHTA and CDR2 is FQGNSA. CDR3 in DNA: TGTGCCAGCCATTCGGCGGGCGGGAGTTGGGGTGAGCAGTTCTTC. Translated, it gives CASHSAGGSWGEQFF.